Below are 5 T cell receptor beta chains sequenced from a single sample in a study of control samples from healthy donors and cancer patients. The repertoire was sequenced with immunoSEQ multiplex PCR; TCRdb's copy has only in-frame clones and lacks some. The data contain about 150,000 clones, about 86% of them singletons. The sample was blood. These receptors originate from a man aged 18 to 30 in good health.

The CDR3 region is CASRSGGIYTF. The CDR3 nucleotides are TGTGCCAGCAGGTCCGGGGGAATATACACCTTC. V and J are TRBV6-6 and TRBJ1-2; TRBD1 is a possible D gene (5 bases). Germline V gene lookup returns CDR1 MNHNY and CDR2 SVGAGI (reference sequence). This CDR3 contains 11 residues. With 6 bases removed from V and 11 bases from J, the gap between germline ends came to 13 bases.

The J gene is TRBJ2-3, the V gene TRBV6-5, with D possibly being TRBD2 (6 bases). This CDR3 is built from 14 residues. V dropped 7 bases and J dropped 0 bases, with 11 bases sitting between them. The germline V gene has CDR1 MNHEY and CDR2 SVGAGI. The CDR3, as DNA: TGTGCCAGCACGTCGGGGGTTAGCACAGATACGCAGTATTTT. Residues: CASTSGVSTDTQYF.

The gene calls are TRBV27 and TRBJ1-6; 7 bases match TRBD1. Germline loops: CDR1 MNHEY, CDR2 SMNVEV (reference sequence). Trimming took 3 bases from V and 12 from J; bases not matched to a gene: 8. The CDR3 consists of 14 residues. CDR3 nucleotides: TGTGCCAGCAGTTTGTTTACAACAGGGGTACCCCTCCACTTT. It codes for CASSLFTTGVPLHF.

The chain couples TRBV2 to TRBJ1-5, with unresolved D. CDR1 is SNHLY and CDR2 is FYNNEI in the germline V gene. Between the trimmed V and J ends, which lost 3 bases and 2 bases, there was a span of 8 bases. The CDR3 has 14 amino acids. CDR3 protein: CASSEGLGNQPQHF. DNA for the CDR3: TGTGCCAGCAGTGAGGGCCTCGGCAATCAGCCCCAGCATTTT.

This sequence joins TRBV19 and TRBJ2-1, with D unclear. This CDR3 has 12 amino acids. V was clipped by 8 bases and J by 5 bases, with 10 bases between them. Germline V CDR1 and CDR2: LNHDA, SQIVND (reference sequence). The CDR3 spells CASRIGHNEQFF. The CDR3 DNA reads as TGTGCCAGTCGAATAGGCCACAATGAGCAGTTCTTC.